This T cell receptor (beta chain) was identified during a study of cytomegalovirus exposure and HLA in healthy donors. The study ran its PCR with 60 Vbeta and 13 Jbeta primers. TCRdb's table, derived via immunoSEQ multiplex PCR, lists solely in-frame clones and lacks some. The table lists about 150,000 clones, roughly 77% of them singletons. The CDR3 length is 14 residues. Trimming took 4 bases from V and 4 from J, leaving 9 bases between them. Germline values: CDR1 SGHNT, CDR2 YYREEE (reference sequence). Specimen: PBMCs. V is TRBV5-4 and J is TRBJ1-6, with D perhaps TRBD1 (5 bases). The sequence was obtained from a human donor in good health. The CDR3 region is CASSMTDYNSPLHF. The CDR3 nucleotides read TGTGCCAGCAGCATGACAGATTATAATTCACCCCTCCACTTT.